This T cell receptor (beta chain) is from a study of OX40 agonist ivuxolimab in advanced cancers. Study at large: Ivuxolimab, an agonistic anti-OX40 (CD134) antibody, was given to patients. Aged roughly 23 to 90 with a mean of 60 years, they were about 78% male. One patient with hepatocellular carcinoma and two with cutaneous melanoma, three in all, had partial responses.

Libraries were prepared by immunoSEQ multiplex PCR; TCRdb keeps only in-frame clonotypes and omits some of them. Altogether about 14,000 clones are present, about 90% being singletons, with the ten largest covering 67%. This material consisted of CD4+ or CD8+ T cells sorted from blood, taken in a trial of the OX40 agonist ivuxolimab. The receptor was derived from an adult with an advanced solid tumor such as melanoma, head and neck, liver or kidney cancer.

The CDR3 reads CASSYSGEGYEQYF. The CDR3 region has the DNA TGCGCCAGCAGCTATAGCGGGGAAGGGTACGAGCAGTACTTC. The chain carries TRBV5-1 and TRBJ2-7; 8 positions match TRBD2. The germline V gene encodes CDR1 SGHRS and CDR2 YFSETQ. The CDR3 is 14 residues long. V dropped 3 bases and J dropped 4; count of bases not matched to a gene: 6. The entire variable domain, with the rest obtained from reference TRBV5-1 and TRBJ2-7, is as follows: KAGVTQTPRYLIKTRGQQVTLSCSPISGHRSVSWYQQTPGQGLQFLFEYFSETQRNKGNFPGRFSGRQFSNSRSEMNVSTLELGDSALYLCASSYSGEGYEQYFGPGTRLTVT.